This T cell receptor (beta chain) was profiled in a study of TIL therapy for anti-PD-1-resistant metastatic lung cancer. There are many counts of this clone. The CDR3 contains 16 residues. Trimming cost V 3 bases and J 5 bases, with 19 bases left between them. Germline loops: CDR1 SNHLY, CDR2 FYNNEI. Indicated time point: pre-treatment sample, taken before nivolumab and TIL therapy. Patients were adults with stage 4 NSCLC. This was the immunoSEQ v3 assay. The protocol was immunoSEQ multiplex PCR, while the TCRdb copy is restricted to in-frame clones and leaves out a portion. The table shows 60,000 or so clones, with around 68% occurring only once.

The TCR was taken from a person aged 30 to 80 with non-small cell lung cancer. The starting material was blood, obtained at baseline. The V call is TRBV2, the J call TRBJ2-5; possible D gene TRBD1, 5 bases. The CDR3 loop reads CASSDPTDSRRETQYF. The CDR3 DNA reads TGTGCCAGCAGTGACCCAACCGACAGCAGACGGGAGACCCAGTACTTC.